The rows below give T cell receptor beta chains drawn from one sample of a study of Ad26.COV2.S vaccination and SARS-CoV-2 variants. The repertoire was sequenced with immunoSEQ multiplex PCR; TCRdb's copy has only in-frame clones and lacks some. The sample shows under 600,000 clones, about nine tenths of them seen only once. The sample here was peripheral blood, taken in a trial of Ad26.COV2.S vaccine versus placebo. Receptors were obtained from a person between 18 and 60 years old who received the Ad26.COV2.S COVID-19 vaccine or a placebo. CDR3s leave out the opening cysteine and the closing phenylalanine or tryptophan. Not every row has a clone size; where given, it reads once, few, many or a size class.

>-|TRBJ1-4|TRBV5-1
ASSRSTGEGVEKLF
>once|TRBJ2-1|TRBV7-9
ASSLVRGGQF
>-|TRBJ2-5|TRBV5-1
ASSLGQLAGGETQY
>-|TRBJ2-7|TRBV7-2
ASSQPGLANYEQY
>-|TRBJ2-1|TRBV10-3
AISGQGSKQF
>-|TRBJ2-1|TRBV7-3
ASSLESRGWDEQF
>-|TRBJ1-2|TRBV3-1/TRBV3-2
ASSPVDRYGYT
>once|TRBJ2-3|TRBV4-1
ASSQDISETTDTQY
>-|TRBJ2-7|TRBV5-5
ASSSLGSDSPHEQY
>-|TRBJ1-6|TRBV7-9
ASSLVGGREQVSPLH